The next 4 T cell receptor beta chains were all read from a single sample in a study of blood T cell repertoires in COVID-19. The repertoire was sequenced with immunoSEQ multiplex PCR; TCRdb's copy has only in-frame clones and lacks some. The sample lists 200,000 to 250,000 clones; around 87% were seen once. Sequencing used PBMCs or T cells enriched from blood (not recorded which). Source of these receptors: a man aged 30 to 45 who had been exposed to COVID-19.

The rearrangement joins TRBV7-9 to TRBJ2-3; 11 bases map to TRBD2. This CDR3 comprises 18 residues. The J segment lost 0 bases and the V segment lost 0 bases, leaving 5 bases of the junction unmatched. CDR1 is SEHNR and CDR2 is FQNEAQ in the germline V gene (reference sequence). The CDR3 nucleotides read TGTGCCAGCAGCTTAGCGCAACTAGCGGGGGCTAGCACAGATACGCAGTATTTT. Amino acids: CASSLAQLAGASTDTQYF. Full variable domain (rest looked up from reference TRBV7-9 and TRBJ2-3): DTGVSQNPRHKITKRGQNVTFRCDPISEHNRLYWYRQTLGQGPEFLTYFQNEAQLEKSRLLSDRFSAERPKGSFSTLEIQRTEQGDSAMYLCASSLAQLAGASTDTQYFGPGTRLTVL.

The chain is built from TRBV9 and TRBJ2-3; 14 bases agree with TRBD2. The junction had 7 bases not matched to a gene; V was cut back by 4 bases and J by 6 bases. Germline V lookup: CDR1 SGDLS, CDR2 YYNGEE. CDR3 length: 16 amino acids. CDR3: CASSPRLAGGPDTQYF. The CDR3 DNA is TGTGCCAGCAGCCCCAGACTAGCGGGGGGGCCTGATACGCAGTATTTT. Combining the CDR3 with reference TRBV9 and TRBJ2-3 gives the whole variable domain DSGVTQTPKHLITATGQRVTLRCSPRSGDLSVYWYQQSLDQGLQFLIQYYNGEERAKGNILERFSAQQFPDLHSELNLSSLELGDSALYFCASSPRLAGGPDTQYFGPGTRLTVL.

The chain employs TRBV3-1 (or the pseudogene TRBV3-2) and TRBJ1-2; D is possibly TRBD1 (6 bases). Germline lookup yields CDR1 LGHDT and CDR2 YNNKEL (reference sequence). The germline V and J ends were trimmed by 3 bases and 2 bases, with 10 bases remaining between them. The CDR3 loop spans 14 amino acids. The CDR3 loop is CASSQGDKNYGYTF. CDR3 DNA sequence: TGTGCCAGCAGCCAGGGGGACAAGAACTATGGCTACACCTTC.

The genes are TRBV3-1 (or the pseudogene TRBV3-2) and TRBJ1-5; TRBD1 matches 8 bases. V shed 0 bases and J 0 bases; nucleotides not matched to a gene: 4. CDR1 is LGHDT and CDR2 is YNNKEL in the germline V gene (reference sequence). There are 17 residues in the CDR3. CDR3 DNA sequence: TGTGCCAGCAGCCAAGACCCGACAGGGGATAGCAATCAGCCCCAGCATTTT. Protein: CASSQDPTGDSNQPQHF.